One and the same sample provided the 24 T cell receptor beta chains below, sequenced in a study of blood T cell repertoires in COVID-19. Profiled with immunoSEQ multiplex PCR; TCRdb holds only in-frame clones, not every one. The sample has roughly 100,000 clones, about nine tenths seen once. The sample was peripheral blood. The receptors derive from a man aged 50 or older with acute or convalescent COVID-19.

A single count supports this clone. V is TRBV6-5 and J is TRBJ2-1; 9 bases match TRBD1. After removal of 7 bases from V and 6 bases from J, the junction contained 7 bases not matched to a gene. Germline CDR1 and CDR2: MNHEY and SVGAGI. CDR3 length equals 14 residues. Written as DNA, the CDR3 is TGTGCCAGCAAGGGGGGACAGGGACGCAATGAGCAGTTCTTC. Translating it yields CASKGGQGRNEQFF.

V and J are TRBV18 and TRBJ2-7, with D perhaps matching TRBD1 (6 bases). V lost 3 bases, J lost 3 bases, and 18 bases lay in between. This CDR3 contains 16 residues. Per the germline V gene, CDR1 is KGHSH and CDR2 is LQKENI. The DNA of the CDR3 is TGTGCCAGCTCACCGAACGGACAGACGTGGGACTACGAGCAGTACTTC. This encodes CASSPNGQTWDYEQYF.

The chain is built from TRBV3-1 (or the pseudogene TRBV3-2) and TRBJ1-1; no clear D. Between the trimmed V and J ends, which lost 4 bases and 0 bases, there was a span of 12 bases. This CDR3 has 15 amino acids. CDR1 and CDR2 (germline): LGHDT, YNNKEL (reference sequence). The CDR3 is CASSRASDMNTEAFF. The CDR3 DNA follows: TGTGCCAGCAGCCGGGCGTCAGACATGAACACTGAAGCTTTCTTT.

V usage is TRBV6-5 and J usage is TRBJ2-1; 9 nucleotides match TRBD2. The V segment lost 0 bases and the J segment 2 bases; nucleotides outside the gene matches: 2. Germline V gives CDR1 MNHEY, CDR2 SVGAGI. CDR3 length equals 16 residues. The CDR3: CASSYSTSGPYNEQFF. The CDR3 DNA sequence: TGTGCCAGCAGTTACTCGACTAGCGGACCCTACAATGAGCAGTTCTTC.

In DNA form, the CDR3 reads TGTGCCAGCAGTTTACTCGAGAGCTATGGCTACACCTTC. The encoded protein is CASSLLESYGYTF. The chain recombines TRBV28 with TRBJ1-2; unclear D gene. Germline-derived CDR1 and CDR2 are MDHEN and SYDVKM. V lost 2 bases and J lost 4, with 8 bases in between. The CDR3 covers 13 residues.

This clone was observed a single time. The CDR3, as DNA: TGCGCCAGCAGCCAAAGCAAGCTGGCTAGCGGGAAAGAGACCCAGTACTTC. This encodes CASSQSKLASGKETQYF. The chain combines TRBV4-1 with TRBJ2-5, with TRBD2 matching over 9 bases. The germline V gene encodes CDR1 MGHRA and CDR2 YSYEKL. With V trimmed by 2 bases and J by 3 bases, 10 bases remained unmatched. The CDR3 has 17 amino acids.

The chain couples TRBV14 to TRBJ2-3, with 11 bases aligning to TRBD2. V dropped 4 bases and J dropped 2; count of bases not matched to a gene: 5. The CDR3 is 16 amino acids. The germline V gene encodes CDR1 SGHDN and CDR2 FVKESK. The CDR3: CASSLPGLAVTDTQYF. CDR3 DNA sequence: TGTGCCAGCAGCCTTCCGGGACTAGCGGTCACAGATACGCAGTATTTT.

The rearrangement joins TRBV9 to TRBJ1-1; D unclear. CDR3 length: 13 residues. CDR1 SGDLS and CDR2 YYNGEE come from the germline V gene. Trimming pared 4 bases from V and 4 bases from J, leaving 11 bases between. Here the CDR3 reads CASSYQSGTEAFF. For the CDR3, the DNA is TGTGCCAGCAGCTACCAATCCGGCACTGAAGCTTTCTTT.

The rearrangement uses TRBV30 and TRBJ2-1; 10 nucleotides line up with TRBD1. Germline lookup yields CDR1 GTSNPN and CDR2 SVGIG (reference sequence). J gave up 8 bases and V 3 bases, and 7 bases lay outside the gene matches. The CDR3 extends over 14 amino acids. The DNA of the CDR3 is TGTGCCTGGAGCCCGGCCGGGACAGGGGATGAGCAGTTCTTC. It translates to CAWSPAGTGDEQFF.

This chain uses TRBV4-1 with TRBJ2-3; TRBD2 matches at 14 bases. Per the germline V gene, CDR1 is MGHRA and CDR2 is YSYEKL. The CDR3 totals 16 residues. J lost 8 bases, V lost 3 bases, and 7 bases had no gene match. CDR3 loop: CASSQVTSGRASTQYF. The DNA for the CDR3 is TGCGCCAGCAGCCAGGTGACTAGCGGGAGGGCGAGTACGCAGTATTTT.

Only one count was recorded for this clone. The rearrangement links TRBV3-1 (or the pseudogene TRBV3-2) to TRBJ2-7; 11 bases match TRBD2. Looked up from germline, CDR1 is LGHDT and CDR2 is YNNKEL (reference sequence). The CDR3 is made up of 12 amino acids. Trimming removed 3 bases from V and 10 bases from J; junction bases left unmatched: 2. CDR3 sequence reads: CASSHGTSGQYF. CDR3 nucleotides: TGTGCCAGCAGCCACGGGACTAGCGGCCAGTACTTC.

The chain is built from TRBV2 and TRBJ2-3; 7 positions agree with TRBD2. The CDR3 is made up of 16 amino acids. J lost 1 base, V lost 6 bases, and 10 bases had no gene match. The V gene's germline CDR1 is SNHLY and CDR2 FYNNEI. The CDR3 DNA reads as TGTGCCAGCAGAAGGGACTACCCCCAGGGCACAGATACGCAGTATTTT. As protein: CASRRDYPQGTDTQYF.

The CDR3 loop reads CASRTGQTNTEAFF. The CDR3 region has the DNA TGCGCCAGCAGGACGGGACAGACGAACACTGAAGCTTTCTTT. The rearrangement links TRBV5-1 to TRBJ1-1; 7 nucleotides agree with TRBD1. The CDR3 runs to 14 residues. Per germline, CDR1 SGHRS and CDR2 YFSETQ. Germline trimming cut 5 bases from V and 1 base from J; bases unmatched to any gene: 5.

This chain uses TRBV5-4 with TRBJ1-2; 8 nucleotides agree with TRBD1. Germline V CDR1 and CDR2: SGHNT, YYREEE (reference sequence). CDR3 length: 11 residues. Losses at the gene ends were 9 bases for V and 7 bases for J; bases not matched to a gene: 5. CDR3 nucleotide sequence: TGTGCCACCGCACAGGGGGTTGGCTACACCTTC. Translation gives CATAQGVGYTF.

V gene TRBV6-2 or TRBV6-3 combines with J gene TRBJ2-3; D is unclear. The CDR3 has 16 amino acids. Germline loops: CDR1 MNHEY, CDR2 SVGEGT. V lost 0 bases to trimming and J lost 2 bases, with 12 bases between them. The CDR3 loop reads CASSYSRQQNTDTQYF. DNA for the CDR3: TGTGCCAGCAGTTACTCGAGGCAGCAGAACACAGATACGCAGTATTTT.

This rearrangement joins TRBV5-1 to TRBJ2-1, with D possibly TRBD2 on 5 matching bases. Deletions cut 4 bases from V and 5 bases from J, with 19 bases between. Germline lookup yields CDR1 SGHRS and CDR2 YFSETQ. The CDR3 is made up of 16 amino acids. This CDR3 reads CASSPRLPEAHNEQFF. CDR3 nucleotide sequence: TGCGCCAGCAGCCCGCGCTTGCCGGAGGCCCACAATGAGCAGTTCTTC.

This chain links TRBV7-8 with TRBJ2-5; the D is unclear. The CDR3 loop spans 13 amino acids. CDR1 is SGHVS, CDR2 FQNEAQ, per germline. The V gene lost 4 bases and the J gene lost 5 bases, with 11 bases spanning the gap. The CDR3 protein is CASSSTQLETQYF. The CDR3 DNA reads as TGTGCCAGCAGCTCAACGCAGTTGGAGACCCAGTACTTC.

V is TRBV30 and J is TRBJ1-5; TRBD1 might be the D (5 bases). Germline V CDR1 and CDR2: GTSNPN, SVGIG (reference sequence). CDR3 length: 15 amino acids. V dropped 3 bases and J dropped 0 bases, with 12 bases sitting between them. The CDR3 protein is CAWSLDIYSNQPQHF. The CDR3 region has the DNA TGTGCCTGGAGCCTGGACATTTATAGCAATCAGCCCCAGCATTTT.

The rearrangement uses TRBV14 and TRBJ2-1, with 12 positions matching TRBD2. The trim removed 1 base at V and 9 bases at J, leaving 7 bases unmatched. The germline CDR1 and CDR2 sequences are SGHDN and FVKESK. CDR3 size: 16 residues. CDR3 protein: CASSQAGLAGTGEQFF. As DNA, the CDR3 is TGTGCCAGCAGCCAAGCTGGACTAGCGGGAACCGGTGAGCAGTTCTTC. The variable domain in full, completed from reference TRBV14 and TRBJ2-1, reads EAGVTQFPSHSVIEKGQTVTLRCDPISGHDNLYWYRRVMGKEIKFLLHFVKESKQDESGMPNNRFLAERTGGTYSTLKVQPAELEDSGVYFCASSQAGLAGTGEQFFGPGTRLTVL.

The chain carries TRBV7-8 and TRBJ2-1; TRBD2 agrees at 8 bases. Germline V gene lookup returns CDR1 SGHVS and CDR2 FQNEAQ. Trimming cost V 4 bases and J 4 bases; bases outside gene matches: 21. This CDR3 is 20 amino acids long. CDR3 sequence: CASSSRTSSQGSYRYNEQFF. In DNA, the CDR3 is TGTGCCAGCAGCTCCCGGACTAGCTCGCAGGGTTCGTATCGGTACAATGAGCAGTTCTTC.

This clone was seen a handful of times. The chain uses TRBV7-2 and TRBJ2-1, with 7 bases identical to TRBD2. Germline CDR1 reads SGHTA; CDR2 reads FQGNSA. The CDR3 covers 15 residues. V shed 1 base and J 2 bases; nucleotides not matched to a gene: 2. CDR3 DNA: TGTGCCAGCAGCTTAGGCGGGAGAACCTACAATGAGCAGTTCTTC. Protein: CASSLGGRTYNEQFF.

This chain links TRBV2 with TRBJ1-2; D is unresolved. V lost 6 bases, J lost 5 bases, and 7 bases lay in between. Germline CDR1 and CDR2: SNHLY and FYNNEI. The CDR3 loop spans 11 amino acids. Here the CDR3 reads CASSPEYGYTF. CDR3 nucleotides: TGTGCCAGCAGCCCCGAGTATGGCTACACCTTC.

The chain joins TRBV15 to TRBJ1-4; perhaps TRBD1 as D (5 bases). Between the trimmed V and J ends, which lost 5 bases and 5 bases, there was a span of 12 bases. This CDR3 comprises 14 residues. Germline V gives CDR1 LNHNV, CDR2 YYDKDF (reference sequence). In DNA, the CDR3 is TGTGCCACCAGCGTGGGGGGAGGGAATGAAAAACTGTTTTTT. Translated, it gives CATSVGGGNEKLFF.

The V gene is TRBV12-3 or TRBV12-4, the J gene TRBJ2-7; no clear D gene. V lost 6 bases and J 3 bases, leaving 9 bases between the germline ends. The CDR3 is made up of 12 amino acids. CDR3: CASRLEIYEQYF. The DNA for the CDR3 is TGTGCCAGCAGGCTAGAGATCTACGAGCAGTACTTC.